Below are 23 T cell receptor beta chains sequenced from a single sample in a study of T cell changes during pregnancy in multiple sclerosis (dated by TCRdb to between 2018 and 2021). Receptors were amplified or captured by the immunoSEQ multiplex PCR assay. TCRdb holds this immuneACCESS table with in-frame rearrangements only. Some clones are missing; in checked studies, unresolved V genes explain under half, and the rest has no known cause. The sample contains some 70,000 clones, almost 95% of them found a single time. In total, the top ten clones hold 2.5% to 3.5% of the sample. The material sequenced was CD8+ T cells from peripheral blood mononuclear cells, taken in the third trimester of pregnancy. Receptors were obtained from a female donor in good health, enrolled as a control in a pregnancy study.

The chain couples TRBV9 to TRBJ2-7; 13 nucleotides match TRBD2. The germline CDR1 and CDR2 sequences are SGDLS and YYNGEE. The CDR3 is 16 amino acids. The trim removed 4 bases at V and 5 bases at J, leaving 9 bases unmatched. The CDR3, as DNA: TGTGCCAGCAGCATACATCGGACTAGCGGGGGCCACGAGCAGTACTTC. Translating it yields CASSIHRTSGGHEQYF.

V is TRBV12-5 and J is TRBJ2-2; TRBD1 might be the D (5 bases). Germline lookup yields CDR1 LGHNT and CDR2 FRNRAP. The CDR3 loop spans 16 amino acids. Deletions cut 3 bases from V and 3 bases from J, with 14 bases between. CDR3 in amino acids: CASGFRVGWDTGELFF. In nucleotides, the CDR3 is TGTGCTAGTGGTTTCAGGGTGGGCTGGGACACCGGGGAGCTGTTTTTT.

The J gene is TRBJ2-1, the V gene TRBV7-2; D gene ambiguous. Trimming removed 5 bases from V and 5 bases from J, with 19 bases in between. Germline loops: CDR1 SGHTA, CDR2 FQGNSA. This CDR3 comprises 16 residues. As DNA, the CDR3 is TGTGCCAGCAGCCAAAGAACCGCGGCAGTTGACAATGAGCAGTTCTTC. Translation gives CASSQRTAAVDNEQFF.

About this clone: Different DNA sequences within this sample yield the same CDR3. J is TRBJ2-5 and V is TRBV4-3; D not certain. CDR3 size: 13 residues. Germline CDR1 reads LGHNA; CDR2 reads YSLEER. Trimming pared 0 bases from V and 4 bases from J, leaving 6 bases between. The CDR3 bases are TGCGCCAGCAGCCAAGATAGTAGAGAGACCCAGTACTTC. Protein product: CASSQDSRETQYF.

This sequence joins TRBV27 and TRBJ2-2; D might be TRBD1 (6 bases). Germline V gene sequence: CDR1 MNHEY, CDR2 SMNVEV (reference sequence). The CDR3 covers 16 residues. Trimming stripped 5 bases from V and 6 bases from J, with 19 bases between. The chain's CDR3 is CASSIITGMRAGELFF. The DNA of the CDR3 is TGTGCCAGCAGTATAATTACAGGGATGAGGGCCGGGGAGCTGTTTTTT.

J is TRBJ1-2 and V is TRBV18, with unresolved D. V gave up 3 bases and J gave up 10 bases, with 15 bases separating them. Per the germline V gene, CDR1 is KGHSH and CDR2 is LQKENI. CDR3 size: 13 residues. Here the CDR3 DNA reads TGTGCCAGCTCACCTCCAATTACAGAAATCTACACCTTC. Encoded protein: CASSPPITEIYTF.

The chain links TRBV30 to TRBJ2-3, with 10 positions matching TRBD2. The J segment lost 1 base and the V segment lost 3 bases, leaving 4 bases of the junction unmatched. Germline V CDR1 and CDR2: GTSNPN, SVGIG (reference sequence). This CDR3 has 15 amino acids. As DNA, the CDR3 is TGTGCCTGGAGAGAAGGACTAGCGGGCACAGATACGCAGTATTTT. Its translation: CAWREGLAGTDTQYF.

Only a few counts were recorded for this clone. The chain has TRBV11-1 and TRBJ1-5; D is uncertain. Germline CDR1 SGHAT, CDR2 FQDESV (reference sequence). The CDR3 runs to 14 residues. The ends were cut back, 4 bases at V and 4 bases at J, with 11 bases in the middle. The CDR3 nucleotides are TGTGCCAGCAGCTCCGGGAACCCGAATCAGCCCCAGCATTTT. Protein product: CASSSGNPNQPQHF.

The genes are TRBV7-2 and TRBJ2-3, with 7 positions matching TRBD1. The junction had 9 bases not matched to a gene; V was cut back by 5 bases and J by 4 bases. The CDR3 loop spans 15 amino acids. Per the germline V gene, CDR1 is SGHTA and CDR2 is FQGNSA. The CDR3 loop is CASSPRQGLSDTQYF. CDR3 DNA sequence: TGTGCCAGCAGCCCCAGACAGGGATTGTCAGATACGCAGTATTTT.

V is TRBV9 and J is TRBJ2-2; 10 positions agree with TRBD2. CDR3 length equals 16 residues. The V segment lost 3 bases and the J segment 1 base; nucleotides outside the gene matches: 3. The germline CDR1 and CDR2 sequences are SGDLS and YYNGEE. As DNA, the CDR3 is TGTGCCAGCAGCGAGGCTAGCGGGGGGAACACCGGGGAGCTGTTTTTT. Translation: CASSEASGGNTGELFF. The full variable domain, with the rest looked up from reference TRBV9 and TRBJ2-2, is DSGVTQTPKHLITATGQRVTLRCSPRSGDLSVYWYQQSLDQGLQFLIQYYNGEERAKGNILERFSAQQFPDLHSELNLSSLELGDSALYFCASSEASGGNTGELFFGEGSRLTVL.

The chain is built from TRBV12-5 and TRBJ1-4; no clear D. Trimming left V 2 bases short and J 2 bases short, with 9 bases between. Looked up from germline, CDR1 is LGHNT and CDR2 is FRNRAP. The CDR3 spans 15 residues. CDR3 sequence (DNA): TGTGCTAGTGGTTTGAGCGGGTCTACTAATGAAAAACTGTTTTTT. Protein sequence: CASGLSGSTNEKLFF.

The chain employs TRBV9 and TRBJ2-3; 9 bases map to TRBD1. Trimming at V came to 4 bases and at J to 8 bases, leaving 11 bases not matched to a gene. Germline V gene lookup returns CDR1 SGDLS and CDR2 YYNGEE. This CDR3 region has 15 residues. CDR3 coding DNA: TGTGCCAGCAGCCTGGGGGACAGGGAGGGGGGTACGCAGTATTTT. It codes for CASSLGDREGGTQYF.

V and J are TRBV14 and TRBJ1-1, with D perhaps matching TRBD1 (5 bases). The ends were cut back, 4 bases at V and 1 base at J, with 10 bases in the middle. Germline V gene data show CDR1 as SGHDN and CDR2 as FVKESK. CDR3 length: 14 residues. The CDR3 bases are TGTGCCAGCAGCCCGGGACTCACGAACACTGAAGCTTTCTTT. It translates to CASSPGLTNTEAFF.

This chain joins TRBV14 and TRBJ2-7; 7 nucleotides align to TRBD1. The V segment lost 7 bases and the J segment 8 bases; nucleotides outside the gene matches: 14. This CDR3 contains 14 residues. Germline values: CDR1 SGHDN, CDR2 FVKESK. CDR3 DNA sequence: TGTGCCAGCAACCCTGGACAGGACCGAAGACAGCAGTACTTC. Its protein is CASNPGQDRRQQYF. The full variable domain, in which reference TRBV14 and TRBJ2-7 provide the parts outside the CDR3, is EAGVTQFPSHSVIEKGQTVTLRCDPISGHDNLYWYRRVMGKEIKFLLHFVKESKQDESGMPNNRFLAERTGGTYSTLKVQPAELEDSGVYFCASNPGQDRRQQYFGPGTRLTVT.

This chain joins TRBV12-1 and TRBJ2-3; the DNA was not compared with TRBD2, the D call given in the table. TRBV12-1 is a listed pseudogene. CDR3 length: 18 amino acids. CDR3 residues: CASSLYPTSGGFTDTQYF. The CDR3, as DNA: TGTGCCAGCAGCTTGTACCCTACTAGCGGGGGGTTCACAGATACGCAGTATTTT.

The J gene is TRBJ2-3, the V gene TRBV7-8; TRBD1 matches 9 bases. This CDR3 spans 18 amino acids. Germline CDR1 reads SGHVS; CDR2 reads FQNEAQ. With V trimmed by 5 bases and J by 0 bases, 12 bases remained unmatched. The CDR3 loop is CASSPDRTGALSTDTQYF. In DNA form, the CDR3 reads TGTGCCAGCAGCCCTGACCGGACAGGGGCGCTTAGCACAGATACGCAGTATTTT.

The V gene is TRBV27, the J gene TRBJ1-1; 7 bases map to TRBD1. CDR3 length equals 14 residues. Germline V lookup: CDR1 MNHEY, CDR2 SMNVEV (reference sequence). Germline trimming cut 2 bases from V and 2 bases from J; bases unmatched to any gene: 2. CDR3 coding DNA: TGTGCCAGCAGTTTAGGACAGGCTAACACTGAAGCTTTCTTT. Translating gives CASSLGQANTEAFF.

The chain carries TRBV7-3 and TRBJ1-6; TRBD1 agrees at 7 bases. Trimming removed 5 bases from V and 8 bases from J; junction bases left unmatched: 33. Germline values: CDR1 SGHTA, CDR2 FQGTGA. CDR3 length: 23 residues. The CDR3 here is CASSLSWQGLRGGRGFLDSPLHF. CDR3 coding DNA: TGTGCCAGCAGCCTAAGTTGGCAGGGTTTGAGGGGTGGCAGGGGGTTTTTGGATTCACCCCTCCACTTT.

The chain employs TRBV19 and TRBJ1-2, with D hard to call. This CDR3 is 16 amino acids long. V lost 3 bases to trimming and J lost 1 base, with 15 bases between them. Germline V lookup: CDR1 LNHDA, CDR2 SQIVND (reference sequence). The CDR3 region has the DNA TGTGCCAGTAGTATTGGCGGGATATCGGGTAACTATGGCTACACCTTC. Amino acids: CASSIGGISGNYGYTF.

The V call is TRBV7-3, the J call TRBJ2-2, with D uncertain. CDR1 and CDR2 (germline): SGHTA, FQGTGA. This CDR3 is built from 15 residues. V was shortened by 5 bases and J by 1 base, with 11 bases between the two germline ends. CDR3: CASSHHEVNTGELFF. CDR3 bases: TGTGCCAGCAGCCACCACGAGGTGAACACCGGGGAGCTGTTTTTT. Full variable domain (rest looked up from reference TRBV7-3 and TRBJ2-2): GAGVSQTPSNKVTEKGKYVELRCDPISGHTALYWYRQSLGQGPEFLIYFQGTGAADDSGLPNDRFFAVRPEGSVSTLKIQRTERGDSAVYLCASSHHEVNTGELFFGEGSRLTVL.

This chain links TRBV7-8 with TRBJ2-2, with 8 bases matching TRBD1. The germline V gene encodes CDR1 SGHVS and CDR2 FQNEAQ. V gave up 10 bases and J gave up 2 bases; unmatched junction bases: 12. The CDR3 covers 16 residues. The CDR3 sequence: CAIGTGPVSNTGELFF. The DNA of the CDR3 is TGTGCCATCGGGACAGGCCCTGTCAGCAACACCGGGGAGCTGTTTTTT.

CDR3: CASSLQPGGGNEKLFF. The CDR3 DNA reads as TGTGCCAGCAGCTTACAACCCGGGGGGGGTAATGAAAAACTGTTTTTT. The rearrangement uses TRBV7-8 and TRBJ1-4; D may be TRBD1 (5 bases). The V gene's germline CDR1 is SGHVS and CDR2 FQNEAQ. V dropped 2 bases and J dropped 4 bases, with 14 bases sitting between them. The CDR3 covers 16 residues. Together with reference TRBV7-8 and TRBJ1-4, the CDR3 gives the full variable domain: GAGVSQSPRYKVAKRGQDVALRCDPISGHVSLFWYQQALGQGPEFLTYFQNEAQLDKSGLPSDRFFAERPEGSVSTLKIQRTQQEDSAVYLCASSLQPGGGNEKLFFGSGTQLSVL.

V gene TRBV2 combines with J gene TRBJ1-2; D perhaps matches TRBD1 (6 bases). CDR1 is SNHLY and CDR2 is FYNNEI in the germline V gene. This CDR3 contains 13 residues. Trimming left V 6 bases short and J 7 bases short, with 15 bases between. The CDR3 nucleotides read TGTGCCAGCAGGGACAGCCCGGGAGGTGGCTACACCTTC. It codes for CASRDSPGGGYTF.